This TCR beta chain is from a study of T cell repertoires in cytomegalovirus infection. In TCRdb, the reads were re-called with MiXCR into one record per CDR3 protein. The sample records approximately 910,000 distinct CDR3 sequences, around 32% being singletons. Details on this clonotype: Its target is not known.

The J segment lost 4 bases and the V segment lost 6 bases, leaving 6 bases of the junction unmatched. CDR3 size: 14 residues. Germline loops: CDR1 MNHEY, CDR2 SVGAGI. This sequence was found in a human donor in good health (CMV status not recorded). Some clones in this sample may be carry-over from other donors' samples. The sample here was cultured CD8+ T cells from PBMCs, taken from culture after CMV antigen stimulation. The rearrangement links TRBV6-5 to TRBJ1-1, with TRBD1 matching over 9 bases. The CDR3 nucleotides read TGTGCCAGCAGAAAGACAGGGGGTACCACTGAAGCTTTCTTT. Residues: CASRKTGGTTEAFF.